This T cell receptor beta chain came from a study of graft-versus-host responses after intestinal transplantation. Clones were sequenced by immunoSEQ multiplex PCR, and TCRdb holds only the in-frame ones, with some missing. This table holds around 87,000 clones, 80% to 95% found once. Notes on this clone: The antigen remains undetermined.

The sample was unstimulated CD8+ T cells sorted from spleen or lymph node cells, taken before transplant. This clonotype was sampled from a human donor who was the organ donor for an intestinal transplant.

This CDR3 reads CASRLAGELGETQYF. The CDR3 DNA sequence: TGTGCCAGCAGACTAGCTGGGGAACTCGGGGAGACCCAGTACTTC. The chain has TRBV6-5 and TRBJ2-5, with D tentatively TRBD2 (6 bases). This CDR3 has 15 residues. The germline V gene has CDR1 MNHEY and CDR2 SVGAGI. Trimming took off 6 bases at V and 5 bases at J, with 19 bases between the two ends.